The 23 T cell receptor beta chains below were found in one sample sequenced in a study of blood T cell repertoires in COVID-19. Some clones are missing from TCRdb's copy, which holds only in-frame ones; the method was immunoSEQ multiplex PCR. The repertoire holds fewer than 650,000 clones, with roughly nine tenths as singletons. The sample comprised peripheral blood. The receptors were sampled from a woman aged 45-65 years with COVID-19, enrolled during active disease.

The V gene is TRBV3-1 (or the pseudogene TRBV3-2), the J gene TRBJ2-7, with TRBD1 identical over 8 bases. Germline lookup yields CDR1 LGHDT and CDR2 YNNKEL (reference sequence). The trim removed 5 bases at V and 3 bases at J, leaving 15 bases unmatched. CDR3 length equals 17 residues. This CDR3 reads CASSLTPNRGAGYEQYF. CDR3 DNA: TGTGCCAGCAGCTTAACCCCGAACAGGGGGGCGGGCTACGAGCAGTACTTC.

CDR3 bases: TGTGCCACTCAGGGGGCCCACGAGCAGTACTTC. This translates into CATQGAHEQYF. This chain joins TRBV2 and TRBJ2-7; TRBD1 matches 8 bases. This CDR3 has 11 residues. Trimming took 10 bases from V and 5 from J; bases not matched to a gene: 4. Germline loops: CDR1 SNHLY, CDR2 FYNNEI.

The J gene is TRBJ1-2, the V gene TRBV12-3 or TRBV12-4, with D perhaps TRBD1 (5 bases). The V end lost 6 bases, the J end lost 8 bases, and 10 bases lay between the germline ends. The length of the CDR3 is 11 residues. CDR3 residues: CASSLREGYTF. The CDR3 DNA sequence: TGTGCCAGCAGCCTCAGGGAAGGCTACACCTTC.

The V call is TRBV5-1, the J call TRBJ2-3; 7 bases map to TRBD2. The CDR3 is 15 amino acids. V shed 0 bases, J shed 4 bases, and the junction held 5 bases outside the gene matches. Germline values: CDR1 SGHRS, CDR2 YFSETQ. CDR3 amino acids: CASSLDRGGSDTQYF. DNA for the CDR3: TGCGCCAGCAGCTTGGACCGCGGGGGATCAGATACGCAGTATTTT.

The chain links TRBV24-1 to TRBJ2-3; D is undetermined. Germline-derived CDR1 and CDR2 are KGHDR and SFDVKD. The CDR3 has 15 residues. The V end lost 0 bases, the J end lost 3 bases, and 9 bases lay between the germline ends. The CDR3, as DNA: TGTGCCACCAGTGATTTGCAGGTACCAACAGATACGCAGTATTTT. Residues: CATSDLQVPTDTQYF.

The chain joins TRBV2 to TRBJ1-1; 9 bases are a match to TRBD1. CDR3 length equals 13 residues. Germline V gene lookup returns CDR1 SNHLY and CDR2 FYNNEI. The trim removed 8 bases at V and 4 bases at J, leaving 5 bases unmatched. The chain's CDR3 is CASDRQGGTEAFF. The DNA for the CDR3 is TGTGCCAGCGATCGACAGGGGGGCACTGAAGCTTTCTTT.

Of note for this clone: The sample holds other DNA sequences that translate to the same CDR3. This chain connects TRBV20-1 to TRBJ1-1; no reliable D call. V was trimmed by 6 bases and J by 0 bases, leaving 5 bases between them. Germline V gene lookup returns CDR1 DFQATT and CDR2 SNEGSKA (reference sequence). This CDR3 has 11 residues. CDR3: CSAPMNTEAFF. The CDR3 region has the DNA TGCAGTGCCCCCATGAACACTGAAGCTTTCTTT.

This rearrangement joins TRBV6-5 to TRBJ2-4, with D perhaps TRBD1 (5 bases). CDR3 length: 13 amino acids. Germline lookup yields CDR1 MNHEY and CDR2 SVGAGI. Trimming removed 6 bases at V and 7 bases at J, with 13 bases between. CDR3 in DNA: TGTGCCAGCAGAGTGGGGCTATCGAACATTCAGTACTTC. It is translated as CASRVGLSNIQYF.

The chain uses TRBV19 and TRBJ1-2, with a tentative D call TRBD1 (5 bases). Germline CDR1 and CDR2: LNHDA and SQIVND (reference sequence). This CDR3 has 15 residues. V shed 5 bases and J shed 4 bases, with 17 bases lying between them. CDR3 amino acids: CASSPSLETVYGYTF. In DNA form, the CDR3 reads TGTGCCAGTAGTCCCTCCTTAGAGACAGTCTATGGCTACACCTTC. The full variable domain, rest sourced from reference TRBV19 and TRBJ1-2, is DGGITQSPKYLFRKEGQNVTLSCEQNLNHDAMYWYRQDPGQGLRLIYYSQIVNDFQKGDIAEGYSVSREKKESFPLTVTSAQKNPTAFYLCASSPSLETVYGYTFGSGTRLTVV.

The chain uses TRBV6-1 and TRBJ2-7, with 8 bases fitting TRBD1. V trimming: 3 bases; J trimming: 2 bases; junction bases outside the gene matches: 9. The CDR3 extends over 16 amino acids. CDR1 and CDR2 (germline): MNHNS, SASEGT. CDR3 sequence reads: CASSDPIRGLTYEQYF. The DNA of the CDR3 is TGTGCCAGCAGTGACCCAATCAGGGGGCTGACCTACGAGCAGTACTTC.

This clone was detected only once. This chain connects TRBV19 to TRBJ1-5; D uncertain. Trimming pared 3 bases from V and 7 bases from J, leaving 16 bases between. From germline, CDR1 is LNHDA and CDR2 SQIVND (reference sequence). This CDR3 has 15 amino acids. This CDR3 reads CASSIFWGAWQPQHF. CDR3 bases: TGTGCCAGTAGTATTTTTTGGGGAGCATGGCAGCCCCAGCATTTT.

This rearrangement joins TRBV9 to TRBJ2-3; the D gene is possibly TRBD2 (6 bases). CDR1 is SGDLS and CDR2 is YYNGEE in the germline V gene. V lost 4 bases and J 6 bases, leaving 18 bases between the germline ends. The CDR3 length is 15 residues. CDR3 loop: CASSRGLPPGDTQYF. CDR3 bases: TGTGCCAGCAGCCGGGGACTTCCACCGGGGGATACGCAGTATTTT.

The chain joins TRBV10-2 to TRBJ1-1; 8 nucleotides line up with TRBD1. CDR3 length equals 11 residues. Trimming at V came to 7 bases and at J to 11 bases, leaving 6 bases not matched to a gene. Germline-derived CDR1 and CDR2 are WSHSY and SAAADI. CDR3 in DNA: TGCGCCAGCACAGGGGGCCCGTCGGCTTTCTTT. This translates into CASTGGPSAFF.

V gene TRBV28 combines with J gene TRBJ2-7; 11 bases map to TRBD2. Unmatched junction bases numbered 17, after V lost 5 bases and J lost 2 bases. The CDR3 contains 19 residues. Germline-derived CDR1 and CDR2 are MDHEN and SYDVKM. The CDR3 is CASSRLAGRFHPGAYEQYF. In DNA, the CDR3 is TGTGCCAGCAGTCGACTAGCGGGGCGGTTCCACCCCGGGGCCTACGAGCAGTACTTC. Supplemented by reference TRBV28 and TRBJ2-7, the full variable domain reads DVKVTQSSRYLVKRTGEKVFLECVQDMDHENMFWYRQDPGLGLRLIYFSYDVKMKEKGDIPEGYSVSREKKERFSLILESASTNQTSMYLCASSRLAGRFHPGAYEQYFGPGTRLTVT.

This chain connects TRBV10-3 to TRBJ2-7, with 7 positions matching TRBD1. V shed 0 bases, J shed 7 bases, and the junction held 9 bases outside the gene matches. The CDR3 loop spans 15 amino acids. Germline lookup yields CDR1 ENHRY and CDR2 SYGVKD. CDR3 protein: CAISESLGGRDEQYF. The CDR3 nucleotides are TGTGCCATCAGTGAGTCTCTAGGGGGCAGGGATGAGCAGTACTTC.

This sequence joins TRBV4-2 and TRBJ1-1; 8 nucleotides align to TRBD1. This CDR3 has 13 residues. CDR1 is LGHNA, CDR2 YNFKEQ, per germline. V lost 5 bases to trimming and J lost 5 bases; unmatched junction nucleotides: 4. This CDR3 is CASSLDRGTEAFF. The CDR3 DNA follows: TGTGCCAGCAGCTTAGACAGGGGAACTGAAGCTTTCTTT.

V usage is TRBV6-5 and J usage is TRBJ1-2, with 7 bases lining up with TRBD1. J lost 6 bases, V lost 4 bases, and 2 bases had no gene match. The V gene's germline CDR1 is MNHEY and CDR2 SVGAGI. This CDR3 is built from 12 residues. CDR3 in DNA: TGTGCCAGCAGTTTGGGGACAGATGGCTACACCTTC. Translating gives CASSLGTDGYTF.

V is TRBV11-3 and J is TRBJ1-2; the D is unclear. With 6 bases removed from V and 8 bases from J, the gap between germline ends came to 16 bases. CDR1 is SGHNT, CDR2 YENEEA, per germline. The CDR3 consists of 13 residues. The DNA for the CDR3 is TGTGCCAGCAGTTATCTAATTCTATGGGGCTACACCTTC. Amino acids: CASSYLILWGYTF.

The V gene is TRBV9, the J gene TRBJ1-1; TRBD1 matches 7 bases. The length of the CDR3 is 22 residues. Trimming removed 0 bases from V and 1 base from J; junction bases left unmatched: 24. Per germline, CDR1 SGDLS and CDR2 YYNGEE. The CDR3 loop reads CASSVGIGQGVKGLGQNTEAFF. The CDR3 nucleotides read TGTGCCAGCAGCGTAGGAATAGGGCAGGGGGTTAAAGGTCTGGGGCAGAACACTGAAGCTTTCTTT.

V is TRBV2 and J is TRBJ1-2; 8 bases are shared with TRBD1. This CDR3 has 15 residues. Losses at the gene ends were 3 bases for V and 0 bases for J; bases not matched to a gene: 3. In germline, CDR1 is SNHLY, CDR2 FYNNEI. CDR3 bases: TGTGCCAGCAGTGAGGGACAGGAAGCTAACTATGGCTACACCTTC. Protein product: CASSEGQEANYGYTF.

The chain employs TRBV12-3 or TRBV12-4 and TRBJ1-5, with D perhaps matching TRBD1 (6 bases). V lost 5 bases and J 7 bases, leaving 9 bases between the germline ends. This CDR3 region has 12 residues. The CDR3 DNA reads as TGTGCCAGCAGTCTAGACAGGCAGCCCCAGCATTTT. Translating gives CASSLDRQPQHF.

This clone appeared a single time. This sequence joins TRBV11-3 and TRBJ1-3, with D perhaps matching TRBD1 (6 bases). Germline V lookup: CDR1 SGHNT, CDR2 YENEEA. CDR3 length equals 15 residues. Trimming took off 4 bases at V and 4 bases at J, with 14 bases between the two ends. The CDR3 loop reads CASSWGPGPGNTIYF. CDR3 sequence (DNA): TGTGCCAGCAGCTGGGGGCCGGGACCAGGAAACACCATATATTTT.

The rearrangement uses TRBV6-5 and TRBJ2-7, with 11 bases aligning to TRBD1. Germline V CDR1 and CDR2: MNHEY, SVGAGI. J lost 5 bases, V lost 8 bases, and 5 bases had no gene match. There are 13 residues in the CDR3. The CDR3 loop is CASWRTGGNEQYF. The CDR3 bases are TGTGCCAGCTGGAGGACAGGGGGCAACGAGCAGTACTTC.